These 15 T cell receptor beta chains came from one sample sequenced in a study of regulatory T cells in long-lasting Graves disease. The time point was: persistent/refractory GD, antithyroid drugs over 5 years with positive TRAb. The authors made the TCR library using RNA they extracted from PBMCs. Relying on iRepertoire HTBI primers and Arm-PCR of CDR3 regions, the team built TCR beta libraries. Via MiXCR, TCRdb re-called the multiplex PCR reads, giving one row per CDR3 protein. The sample yields about 290,000 distinct CDR3 sequences, around 20% seen once. The sample here was peripheral blood mononuclear cells (PBMCs), taken when the disease was refractory, from a patient treated with antithyroid drugs. The receptors were gathered from a female donor with Graves disease.

This chain uses TRBV20-1 with TRBJ1-2; TRBD1 is a possible D gene (5 bases). This CDR3 spans 16 amino acids. V gave up 0 bases and J gave up 5 bases, with 19 bases separating them. Germline V lookup: CDR1 DFQATT, CDR2 SNEGSKA (reference sequence). This CDR3 is CSARDYPGQGEYGYTF. In DNA, the CDR3 is TGCAGTGCTAGAGATTATCCGGGCCAGGGAGAATATGGCTACACCTTC.

The chain combines TRBV27 with TRBJ1-5, with unresolved D. Germline V gene sequence: CDR1 MNHEY, CDR2 SMNVEV (reference sequence). The V and J ends lost 2 bases and 1 base respectively, with 6 bases between them. This CDR3 comprises 14 residues. CDR3 nucleotides: TGTGCCAGCAGTTTAGGGGTCAGCAATCAGCCCCAGCATTTT. Protein: CASSLGVSNQPQHF.

Concerning this clonotype itself: One junction end disagrees with the germline gene, perhaps due to a read error. The chain links TRBV27 to TRBJ2-7; TRBD2 agrees at 7 bases. Germline CDR1 reads MNHEY; CDR2 reads SMNVEV (reference sequence). The CDR3 length is 13 residues. CDR3 sequence reads: CASSAGPNYEQCF. The CDR3 DNA sequence: TGTGCCAGCTCAGCGGGGCCGAATTACGAGCAGTGCTTC.

This clonotype was observed a few times. The chain links TRBV12-3 or TRBV12-4 to TRBJ1-1, with TRBD1 matching over 10 bases. Trimming cost V 2 bases and J 2 bases; bases outside gene matches: 2. The CDR3 loop spans 15 amino acids. Here the CDR3 reads CASSLPTGGNTEAFF. CDR3 in DNA: TGTGCCAGCAGTTTACCGACAGGGGGCAACACTGAAGCTTTCTTT.

This clonotype has a count of ten or more. The chain carries TRBV28 and TRBJ2-7, with TRBD2 identical over 8 bases. The CDR3 spans 14 residues. The V gene end was trimmed by 6 bases and the J gene end by 3 bases; junction bases not matched to a gene: 7. CDR1 and CDR2 (germline): MDHEN, SYDVKM. CDR3 loop: CASRSPGGGYEQYF. The DNA of the CDR3 is TGTGCCAGCAGAAGTCCGGGGGGGGGCTACGAGCAGTACTTC. Variable domain in full (rest from reference TRBV28 and TRBJ2-7): DVKVTQSSRYLVKRTGEKVFLECVQDMDHENMFWYRQDPGLGLRLIYFSYDVKMKEKGDIPEGYSVSREKKERFSLILESASTNQTSMYLCASRSPGGGYEQYFGPGTRLTVT.

V usage is TRBV18 and J usage is TRBJ2-1; D remains unclear. Trimming left V 3 bases short and J 4 bases short, with 10 bases between. This CDR3 contains 14 residues. Germline lookup yields CDR1 KGHSH and CDR2 LQKENI. The CDR3 region is CASSPATPYNEQFF. Here the CDR3 DNA reads TGTGCCAGCTCACCGGCAACCCCTTACAATGAGCAGTTCTTC.

Only one count was recorded for this clonotype. The V call is TRBV6-1, the J call TRBJ2-7; maybe TRBD2 (6 bases). Between the trimmed V and J ends, which lost 7 bases and 6 bases, there was a span of 22 bases. The CDR3 extends over 15 amino acids. The V gene's germline CDR1 is MNHNS and CDR2 SASEGT. In nucleotides, the CDR3 is TGTGCCAGCATCAGACGACTAGTCGCAAGGGGCGAGCAGTACTTC. It is translated as CASIRRLVARGEQYF.

Many counts were recorded for this clonotype. V gene TRBV6-5 combines with J gene TRBJ1-2, with unresolved D. CDR3 size: 13 residues. The ends were cut back, 1 base at V and 8 bases at J, with 11 bases in the middle. Germline lookup yields CDR1 MNHEY and CDR2 SVGAGI. The CDR3 is CASSYFPALGYTF. DNA of the CDR3: TGTGCCAGCAGTTACTTCCCTGCGCTAGGCTACACCTTC.

This clonotype was detected a few times. The V gene is TRBV2, the J gene TRBJ2-2; weak D call: TRBD1 (6 bases). Germline V gene data show CDR1 as SNHLY and CDR2 as FYNNEI. Deletions cut 10 bases from V and 7 bases from J, with 16 bases between. The CDR3 loop spans 13 amino acids. CDR3 in DNA: TGTGCCAACAGATCTACAGGGTTCGGGGAGCTGTTTTTT. It translates to CANRSTGFGELFF. The full variable domain, its missing parts supplied by reference TRBV2 and TRBJ2-2, is EPEVTQTPSHQVTQMGQEVILRCVPISNHLYFYWYRQILGQKVEFLVSFYNNEISEKSEIFDDQFSVERPDGSNFTLKIRSTKLEDSAMYFCANRSTGFGELFFGEGSRLTVL.

The sample holds a few counts of this clonotype. CDR3 in DNA: TGTGCCAGCAGCTTGCAGTCAACCCTGGACTTATATGGCTACACCTTC. It codes for CASSLQSTLDLYGYTF. V is TRBV5-5 and J is TRBJ1-2; unclear D gene. Trimming left V 1 base short and J 5 bases short, with 18 bases between. The V gene's germline CDR1 is SGHKS and CDR2 YYEKEE (reference sequence). This CDR3 region has 16 residues.

The chain uses TRBV7-2 and TRBJ2-2; unclear D gene. CDR3 size: 13 residues. Germline V lookup: CDR1 SGHTA, CDR2 FQGNSA. V was cut by 7 bases and J by 8 bases, with 14 bases left in between. The CDR3 is CASTFGSLGELFF. CDR3 coding DNA: TGTGCCAGCACCTTCGGGTCTCTGGGGGAGCTGTTTTTT.

V gene TRBV28 combines with J gene TRBJ2-5; D might be TRBD2 (6 bases). Germline-derived CDR1 and CDR2 are MDHEN and SYDVKM. V was clipped by 6 bases and J by 5 bases, with 19 bases between them. The CDR3 consists of 15 residues. CDR3 residues: CASRDRRDQRETQYF. CDR3 DNA: TGTGCCAGCAGGGACCGGAGGGATCAACGCGAGACCCAGTACTTC. Looking up the rest from reference TRBV28 and TRBJ2-5 gives the full variable domain: DVKVTQSSRYLVKRTGEKVFLECVQDMDHENMFWYRQDPGLGLRLIYFSYDVKMKEKGDIPEGYSVSREKKERFSLILESASTNQTSMYLCASRDRRDQRETQYFGPGTRLLVL.

This clonotype was picked up many times. The genes are TRBV28 and TRBJ2-7, with TRBD2 matching over 10 bases. With 4 bases clipped from V and 2 bases from J, the junction kept 5 bases outside the gene matches. CDR1 MDHEN and CDR2 SYDVKM come from the germline V gene. The CDR3 extends over 15 amino acids. The CDR3 reads CASSSTSGTPYEQYF. CDR3 DNA sequence: TGTGCCAGCAGTTCAACTAGCGGGACCCCCTACGAGCAGTACTTC.

This clonotype came up a few times. The rearrangement links TRBV12-3 or TRBV12-4 to TRBJ2-4; TRBD1 is a possible D gene (6 bases). Between the trimmed V and J ends, which lost 5 bases and 8 bases, there was a span of 19 bases. The CDR3 extends over 15 amino acids. The CDR3 loop is CASSLSGHLGDIQYF. In DNA, the CDR3 is TGTGCCAGCAGTCTCTCGGGACACTTAGGGGACATTCAGTACTTC.

V usage is TRBV25-1 and J usage is TRBJ2-2; TRBD2 is a possible D gene (5 bases). V lost 4 bases and J lost 3, with 15 bases in between. The germline V gene encodes CDR1 MGHDK and CDR2 SYGVNS. The CDR3 contains 16 residues. CDR3 protein: CASSGDYLGYTGELFF. The CDR3 nucleotides are TGTGCCAGCAGTGGCGACTACCTGGGTTACACCGGGGAGCTGTTTTTT.